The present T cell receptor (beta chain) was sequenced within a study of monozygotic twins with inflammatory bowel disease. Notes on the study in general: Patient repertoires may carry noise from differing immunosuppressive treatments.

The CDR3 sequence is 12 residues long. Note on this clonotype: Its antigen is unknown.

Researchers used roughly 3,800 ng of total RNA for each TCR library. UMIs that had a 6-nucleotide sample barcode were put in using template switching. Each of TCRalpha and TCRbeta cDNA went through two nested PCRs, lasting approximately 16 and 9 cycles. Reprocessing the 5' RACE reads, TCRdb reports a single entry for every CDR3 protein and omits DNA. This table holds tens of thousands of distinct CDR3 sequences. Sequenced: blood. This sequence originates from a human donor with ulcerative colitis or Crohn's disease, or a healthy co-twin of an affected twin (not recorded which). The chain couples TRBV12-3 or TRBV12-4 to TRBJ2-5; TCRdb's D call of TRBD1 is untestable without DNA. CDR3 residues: CASSTQGETQYF.